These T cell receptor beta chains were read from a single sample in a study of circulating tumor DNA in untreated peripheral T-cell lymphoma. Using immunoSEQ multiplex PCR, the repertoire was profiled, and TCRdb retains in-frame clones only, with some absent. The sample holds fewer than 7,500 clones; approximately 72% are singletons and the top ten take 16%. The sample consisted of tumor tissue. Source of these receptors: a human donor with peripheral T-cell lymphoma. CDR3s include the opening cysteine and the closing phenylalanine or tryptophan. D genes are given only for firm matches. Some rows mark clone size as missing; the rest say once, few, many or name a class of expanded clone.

CDR3aa: CASSPRTGPYNEQFF
CDR3nt: TGTGCCAGCTCCCCAAGGACAGGGCCCTACAATGAGCAGTTCTTC
v_gene: TRBV18
abundance: -
d_gene: TRBD1
j_gene: TRBJ2-1

CDR3aa: CASSLVGRGGYTF
CDR3nt: TGTGCCAGCAGTTTGGTGGGGCGGGGTGGCTACACCTTC
v_gene: TRBV28
abundance: -
d_gene: -
j_gene: TRBJ1-2

CDR3aa: CAWSVLREKLFF
CDR3nt: TGTGCCTGGAGTGTACTTCGTGAAAAACTGTTTTTT
v_gene: TRBV30
abundance: once
d_gene: -
j_gene: TRBJ1-4

CDR3aa: CASTAPERGPQETQYF
CDR3nt: TGTGCCAGCACGGCTCCGGAGCGGGGGCCACAAGAGACCCAGTACTTC
v_gene: TRBV28
abundance: -
d_gene: TRBD2
j_gene: TRBJ2-5

CDR3aa: CASSSRDGTNQPQHF
CDR3nt: TGTGCCAGCAGTTCCCGGGACGGTACCAATCAGCCCCAGCATTTT
v_gene: TRBV28
abundance: -
d_gene: -
j_gene: TRBJ1-5

CDR3aa: CASSTIAGALTSTDTQYF
CDR3nt: TGTGCCAGCTCCACCATAGCGGGAGCACTAACCAGCACAGATACGCAGTATTTT
v_gene: TRBV18
abundance: -
d_gene: TRBD2
j_gene: TRBJ2-3

CDR3aa: CASSISETGVYNEQFF
CDR3nt: TGTGCCAGTAGTATAAGCGAGACAGGGGTCTACAATGAGCAGTTCTTC
v_gene: TRBV19
abundance: -
d_gene: TRBD1
j_gene: TRBJ2-1

CDR3aa: CASRAKQHNEQFF
CDR3nt: TGTGCCAGCAGGGCGAAACAGCACAATGAGCAGTTCTTC
v_gene: TRBV9
abundance: -
d_gene: -
j_gene: TRBJ2-1

CDR3aa: CASSGGGIGTDTQYF
CDR3nt: TGTGCCAGCAGTGGAGGAGGGATTGGCACAGATACGCAGTATTTT
v_gene: TRBV6-8
abundance: -
d_gene: -
j_gene: TRBJ2-3

CDR3aa: CATSSVRDSLLEQYF
CDR3nt: TGTGCCACCTCCTCAGTCCGGGACAGCCTCCTCGAGCAGTACTTC
v_gene: TRBV28
abundance: -
d_gene: TRBD1
j_gene: TRBJ2-7

CDR3aa: CASSGIGPMGDTQYF
CDR3nt: TGCGCCAGCAGCGGGATCGGACCGATGGGAGATACGCAGTATTTT
v_gene: TRBV5-1
abundance: -
d_gene: -
j_gene: TRBJ2-3

CDR3aa: CASSQEPSGQETQYF
CDR3nt: TGCGCCAGCAGCCAAGAACCTAGCGGGCAAGAGACCCAGTACTTC
v_gene: TRBV4-1
abundance: -
d_gene: TRBD2
j_gene: TRBJ2-5

CDR3aa: CASSPQRNTIYF
CDR3nt: TGTGCCAGCAGCCCCCAGAGGAACACCATATATTTT
v_gene: TRBV28
abundance: -
d_gene: -
j_gene: TRBJ1-3

CDR3aa: CASSQDGETQYF
CDR3nt: TGTGCCAGCAGTCAAGACGGGGAGACCCAGTACTTC
v_gene: TRBV6-8
abundance: -
d_gene: -
j_gene: TRBJ2-5

CDR3aa: CAWSANRGRQPQHF
CDR3nt: TGTGCCTGGAGTGCCAACAGGGGACGTCAGCCCCAGCATTTT
v_gene: TRBV30
abundance: -
d_gene: TRBD1
j_gene: TRBJ1-5

CDR3aa: CASRSGPHEQFF
CDR3nt: TGTGCCAGCAGATCAGGGCCTCATGAGCAGTTCTTC
v_gene: TRBV6-8
abundance: -
d_gene: -
j_gene: TRBJ2-1

CDR3aa: CASSERTGRGYTF
CDR3nt: TGTGCCAGTAGTGAACGGACAGGGAGAGGCTACACCTTC
v_gene: TRBV19
abundance: -
d_gene: TRBD1
j_gene: TRBJ1-2

CDR3aa: CASSYRRGGQPQHF
CDR3nt: TGTGCCAGCAGTTACAGGAGGGGAGGTCAGCCCCAGCATTTT
v_gene: TRBV6-8
abundance: few
d_gene: -
j_gene: TRBJ1-5

CDR3aa: CASSYSFNEKLFF
CDR3nt: TGTGCCAGCAGTTACTCCTTCAATGAAAAACTGTTTTTT
v_gene: TRBV6-8
abundance: few
d_gene: -
j_gene: TRBJ1-4

CDR3aa: CASSPTGRGQSGANVLIF
CDR3nt: TGTGCCAGTAGTCCTACAGGCAGGGGGCAGTCTGGGGCCAACGTCCTGATTTTC
v_gene: TRBV19
abundance: once
d_gene: TRBD1
j_gene: TRBJ2-6

CDR3aa: CASSQSGTGNYGYTF
CDR3nt: TGCGCCAGCAGCCAATCCGGGACGGGTAACTATGGCTACACCTTC
v_gene: TRBV1
abundance: -
d_gene: -
j_gene: TRBJ1-2

CDR3aa: CASSGGGQYQETQYF
CDR3nt: TGTGCCAGCAGTGGGGGGGGACAATACCAAGAGACCCAGTACTTC
v_gene: TRBV6-8
abundance: -
d_gene: -
j_gene: TRBJ2-5

CDR3aa: CASSRAVLEKLFF
CDR3nt: TGTGCCAGCTCACGGGCGGTGTTGGAAAAACTGTTTTTT
v_gene: TRBV18
abundance: once
d_gene: -
j_gene: TRBJ1-4

CDR3aa: CASSRGGLAGGRYNEQFF
CDR3nt: TGTGCCAGTAGTAGGGGAGGACTAGCGGGAGGCCGATACAATGAGCAGTTCTTC
v_gene: TRBV19
abundance: -
d_gene: TRBD2
j_gene: TRBJ2-1

CDR3aa: CASSFITGANVLTF
CDR3nt: TGTGCCAGCAGCTTTATAACTGGGGCCAACGTCCTGACTTTC
v_gene: TRBV7-6
abundance: -
d_gene: -
j_gene: TRBJ2-6

CDR3aa: CASSPPAGSYEQYF
CDR3nt: TGTGCCAGCTCACCACCTGCAGGGAGCTACGAGCAGTACTTC
v_gene: TRBV18
abundance: few
d_gene: -
j_gene: TRBJ2-7

CDR3aa: CAWTGGPGANVLTF
CDR3nt: TGTGCCTGGACAGGGGGGCCTGGGGCCAACGTCCTGACTTTC
v_gene: TRBV30
abundance: -
d_gene: -
j_gene: TRBJ2-6

CDR3aa: CASSPRLAGGRTDTQYF
CDR3nt: TGTGCCAGTAGTCCGCGACTAGCGGGAGGGCGCACAGATACGCAGTATTTT
v_gene: TRBV19
abundance: once
d_gene: TRBD2
j_gene: TRBJ2-3

CDR3aa: CSARGYRSYEQYF
CDR3nt: TGCAGCGCGAGGGGGTATAGGTCCTACGAGCAGTACTTC
v_gene: TRBV29-1
abundance: -
d_gene: -
j_gene: TRBJ2-7

CDR3aa: CASSLAQREWETQYF
CDR3nt: TGCGCCAGCAGCTTGGCCCAGCGGGAGTGGGAGACGCAGTACTTC
v_gene: TRBV5-1
abundance: -
d_gene: TRBD2
j_gene: TRBJ2-7

CDR3aa: CATSRAGTGSEKLFF
CDR3nt: TGTGCCACCAGCAGAGCCGGGACAGGGAGTGAAAAACTGTTTTTT
v_gene: TRBV15
abundance: -
d_gene: TRBD1
j_gene: TRBJ1-4

CDR3aa: CASSLLAGASYEQYF
CDR3nt: TGCGCCAGCAGCCTACTAGCGGGGGCCTCCTACGAGCAGTACTTC
v_gene: TRBV4-1
abundance: -
d_gene: TRBD2
j_gene: TRBJ2-7

CDR3aa: CASSPYPTGAGNTIYF
CDR3nt: TGTGCCAGCAGTCCGTACCCCACAGGGGCTGGAAACACCATATATTTT
v_gene: TRBV6-8
abundance: few
d_gene: TRBD1
j_gene: TRBJ1-3

CDR3aa: CASSIDGGINEQFF
CDR3nt: TGTGCCAGTAGTATAGATGGGGGTATCAATGAGCAGTTCTTC
v_gene: TRBV19
abundance: -
d_gene: -
j_gene: TRBJ2-1

CDR3aa: CASSPRNEGMDTIYF
CDR3nt: TGTGCCAGCTCACCACGAAATGAGGGTATGGACACCATATATTTT
v_gene: TRBV18
abundance: -
d_gene: -
j_gene: TRBJ1-3

CDR3aa: CASSPTRVVMNYGYTF
CDR3nt: TGTGCCAGCTCCCCCACGAGGGTAGTAATGAACTATGGCTACACCTTC
v_gene: TRBV18
abundance: -
d_gene: -
j_gene: TRBJ1-2

CDR3aa: CASSPTKKTGGEGETQYF
CDR3nt: TGTGCCAGCTCACCGACAAAGAAGACAGGGGGAGAGGGAGAGACCCAGTACTTC
v_gene: TRBV18
abundance: medium-sized
d_gene: TRBD1
j_gene: TRBJ2-5

CDR3aa: CASSDWGANTIYF
CDR3nt: TGTGCCAGCAGTGACTGGGGAGCGAACACCATATATTTT
v_gene: TRBV6-7
abundance: once
d_gene: -
j_gene: TRBJ1-3

CDR3aa: CASSSINSGANVLTF
CDR3nt: TGTGCCAGCAGCTCCATAAATTCTGGGGCCAACGTCCTGACTTTC
v_gene: TRBV11-3
abundance: -
d_gene: -
j_gene: TRBJ2-6

CDR3aa: CASSQATGTGKSPEAFF
CDR3nt: TGCGCCAGCAGCCAAGCGACCGGGACAGGGAAGAGCCCTGAAGCTTTCTTT
v_gene: TRBV4-1
abundance: -
d_gene: TRBD1
j_gene: TRBJ1-1

CDR3aa: CASSNTGGGYEQYF
CDR3nt: TGTGCCAGCAGCAATACAGGGGGCGGGTACGAGCAGTACTTC
v_gene: TRBV11-3
abundance: -
d_gene: TRBD1
j_gene: TRBJ2-7

CDR3aa: CASSNNRNTGELFF
CDR3nt: TGCGCCAGCAGCAACAACAGGAACACCGGGGAGCTGTTTTTT
v_gene: TRBV5-1
abundance: -
d_gene: -
j_gene: TRBJ2-2

CDR3aa: CASSHRNTEAFF
CDR3nt: TGTGCCAGTAGTCACAGGAACACTGAAGCTTTCTTT
v_gene: TRBV19
abundance: medium-sized
d_gene: -
j_gene: TRBJ1-1

CDR3aa: CAARQQQVDGYTF
CDR3nt: TGTGCCGCTAGGCAGCAGCAGGTCGATGGCTACACCTTC
v_gene: TRBV6-8
abundance: -
d_gene: -
j_gene: TRBJ1-2

CDR3aa: CASSTGSGGNSGNTIYF
CDR3nt: TGTGCCAGCAGCACAGGGTCCGGGGGAAACTCTGGAAACACCATATATTTT
v_gene: TRBV6-8
abundance: -
d_gene: -
j_gene: TRBJ1-3

CDR3aa: CASSYSIQGDTQYF
CDR3nt: TGTGCCAGCAGTTACTCGATTCAGGGAGATACGCAGTATTTT
v_gene: TRBV6-8
abundance: -
d_gene: -
j_gene: TRBJ2-3

CDR3aa: CASSARTSGRAGPSNEQFF
CDR3nt: TGTGCCAGCAGTGCACGGACTAGCGGGAGGGCTGGGCCCTCAAATGAGCAGTTCTTC
v_gene: TRBV6-8
abundance: -
d_gene: TRBD2
j_gene: TRBJ2-1

CDR3aa: CASSTPDRVVTEAFF
CDR3nt: TGTGCCAGCAGCACACCGGACAGGGTGGTGACTGAAGCTTTCTTT
v_gene: TRBV14
abundance: medium-sized
d_gene: TRBD1
j_gene: TRBJ1-1

CDR3aa: CASSQSQGSTDTQYF
CDR3nt: TGTGCCAGCTCCCAGAGTCAGGGGAGCACAGATACGCAGTATTTT
v_gene: TRBV18
abundance: -
d_gene: -
j_gene: TRBJ2-3

CDR3aa: CALRGTTNEKLFF
CDR3nt: TGTGCCCTTCGTGGCACAACTAATGAAAAACTGTTTTTT
v_gene: TRBV30
abundance: -
d_gene: -
j_gene: TRBJ1-4

CDR3aa: CASATSGYNEQFF
CDR3nt: TGTGCCAGCGCAACTAGCGGTTACAATGAGCAGTTCTTC
v_gene: TRBV6-8
abundance: medium-sized
d_gene: TRBD2
j_gene: TRBJ2-1

CDR3aa: CATSREPGTAWLGQYF
CDR3nt: TGTGCCACCAGCAGAGAACCCGGGACAGCGTGGTTGGGGCAGTACTTC
v_gene: TRBV15
abundance: few
d_gene: TRBD1
j_gene: TRBJ2-7

CDR3aa: CASSKREGGNQPQHF
CDR3nt: TGTGCCAGTAGTAAACGGGAGGGGGGAAATCAGCCCCAGCATTTT
v_gene: TRBV19
abundance: -
d_gene: -
j_gene: TRBJ1-5

CDR3aa: CASSSTVAGYTGELFF
CDR3nt: TGTGCCAGCAGCTCTACCGTAGCGGGTTACACCGGGGAGCTGTTTTTT
v_gene: TRBV11-3
abundance: -
d_gene: TRBD2
j_gene: TRBJ2-2

CDR3aa: CASTLDPQTGELFF
CDR3nt: TGTGCCAGCACCCTAGACCCCCAGACTGGGGAGCTGTTTTTT
v_gene: TRBV12-5
abundance: -
d_gene: -
j_gene: TRBJ2-2

CDR3aa: CAWSVRGNNEKLFF
CDR3nt: TGTGCCTGGAGTGTACGCGGGAATAATGAAAAACTGTTTTTT
v_gene: TRBV30
abundance: once
d_gene: -
j_gene: TRBJ1-4

CDR3aa: CASSPGTGYSTGELFF
CDR3nt: TGTGCCAGTAGTCCAGGGACAGGGTATTCCACCGGGGAGCTGTTTTTT
v_gene: TRBV19
abundance: once
d_gene: TRBD1
j_gene: TRBJ2-2

CDR3aa: CASSSGLNSNQPQHF
CDR3nt: TGCGCCAGCAGCTCGGGGCTTAATAGCAATCAGCCCCAGCATTTT
v_gene: TRBV5-1
abundance: -
d_gene: -
j_gene: TRBJ1-5

CDR3aa: CASSSQDGQGAYTDTQYF
CDR3nt: TGTGCCAGCAGTTCGCAGGACGGACAGGGGGCGTACACAGATACGCAGTATTTT
v_gene: TRBV28
abundance: -
d_gene: TRBD1
j_gene: TRBJ2-3

CDR3aa: CASSRDRVTEAFF
CDR3nt: TGTGCCAGCAGCCGGGACAGGGTGACTGAAGCTTTCTTT
v_gene: TRBV28
abundance: large
d_gene: TRBD1
j_gene: TRBJ1-1